Listed below are T cell receptor beta chains from one sample, sequenced in a study of CD8 T cells in ankylosing spondylitis. TCRdb ran MiXCR on the 5' RACE reads and lists one entry per CDR3 protein. The sample shows approximately 100,000 distinct CDR3 sequences, around 24% of them seen only once. The sample comprised synovial fluid, either unsorted or a sorted T cell fraction (not recorded which). The receptors stem from a male donor with ankylosing spondylitis. Each CDR3 is given with its conserved first and last residue. D genes are given only for firm matches. Size values are once, few and many counts, or a class for expanded clones, and some rows have none.

>.|TRBV20-1|TRBJ1-5|many
CSARSGGSNQPQHF
TGCAGTGCTAGATCGGGGGGTAGCAATCAGCCCCAGCATTTT
>.|TRBV5-1|TRBJ2-7|many
CASRSRTESYEQYF
TGCGCCAGCAGATCGAGGACGGAATCCTACGAGCAGTACTTC
>.|TRBV3-1|TRBJ2-1|few
CASSLGGGALYNEQFF
TGTGCCAGCAGCCTTGGGGGAGGTGCTCTCTACAATGAGCAGTTCTTC
>.|TRBV5-1|TRBJ1-1|few
CASSLADHEAFF
TGCGCCAGCAGCTTGGCAGACCATGAAGCTTTCTTT
>.|TRBV28|TRBJ2-4|few
CASSGTRLDWDIQYF
TGTGCCAGCAGTGGAACCAGACTAGATTGGGACATTCAGTACTTC
>.|TRBV5-5|TRBJ2-5|.
CASSFDTAVDQETQYF
TGTGCCAGCAGCTTTGATACGGCGGTTGACCAAGAGACCCAGTACTTC
>.|TRBV24-1|TRBJ2-2|.
CATSTVTGELFF
TGTGCCACCAGTACAGTAACCGGGGAGCTGTTTTTT
>TRBD2|TRBV5-1|TRBJ2-2|.
CASSSGLAGETGELFF
TGCGCCAGCAGCTCTGGACTAGCGGGAGAAACCGGGGAGCTGTTTTTT
>.|TRBV2|TRBJ2-2|.
CASSIKRALTGELFF
TGTGCCAGCAGCATTAAAAGGGCCCTCACCGGGGAGCTGTTTTTT
>.|TRBV20-1|TRBJ2-1|few
CSARFIAEQFF
TGCAGTGCTAGATTTATAGCGGAGCAGTTCTTC
>.|TRBV7-9|TRBJ2-1|.
CAIAPSSYNEQFF
TGTGCCATTGCCCCCTCCTCCTACAATGAGCAGTTCTTC
>.|TRBV10-3|TRBJ2-3|many
CATGPPDTQYF
TGTGCCACCGGTCCACCAGATACGCAGTATTTT
>.|TRBV20-1|TRBJ2-5|many
CSARVGTGQETQYF
TGCAGTGCTAGAGTCGGGACTGGCCAAGAGACCCAGTACTTC
>.|TRBV12-3/TRBV12-4|TRBJ2-3|.
CASSFGDTQYF
TGTGCCAGCAGTTTTGGGGATACGCAGTATTTT
>.|TRBV30|TRBJ2-2|few
CTGADRNTGELFF
TGTACGGGGGCGGATAGGAACACCGGGGAGCTGTTTTTT
>.|TRBV25-1|TRBJ2-2|few
CASSEWAPNTGELFF
TGTGCCAGCAGTGAATGGGCCCCTAACACCGGGGAGCTGTTTTTT
>TRBD2|TRBV2|TRBJ2-2|few
CASRSGSGGELFF
TGTGCCAGCAGAAGCGGGAGTGGCGGGGAGCTGTTTTTT
>TRBD1|TRBV4-2|TRBJ2-4|few
CASSQYRGALAKNIQYF
TGTGCCAGCAGCCAGTACAGGGGGGCTCTAGCCAAAAACATTCAGTACTTC
>TRBD2|TRBV12-3/TRBV12-4|TRBJ2-3|many
CASSLGLAPTYF
TGTGCCAGCAGTCTCGGACTAGCACCCACGTATTTT
>.|TRBV10-3|TRBJ2-3|few
CAIRQGRDTDTQYF
TGTGCCATCAGACAGGGACGGGACACAGATACGCAGTATTTT
>.|TRBV24-1|TRBJ2-1|few
CATSDLLQYEQFF
TGTGCCACCAGTGATTTGCTCCAGTATGAGCAGTTCTTC
>.|TRBV30|TRBJ1-1|.
CAWNQGENTEAFF
TGTGCCTGGAATCAGGGCGAGAACACTGAAGCTTTCTTT
>.|TRBV21-1|TRBJ1-5|.
CASKQFIRGGIDQPQHF
TGTGCCAGCAAACAATTCATCAGGGGTGGTATCGATCAGCCCCAGCATTTT
>.|TRBV28|TRBJ1-1|few
CASRVSGGYTEAFF
TGTGCCAGCAGGGTATCGGGAGGCTACACTGAAGCTTTCTTT
>.|TRBV7-2|TRBJ2-3|few
CASSLLGVTDTQYF
TGTGCCAGCAGCTTACTTGGGGTCACAGATACGCAGTATTTT
>TRBD2|TRBV20-1|TRBJ2-1|.
CSARDPTSGIGNEQFF
TGCAGTGCTAGAGACCCAACTAGCGGGATAGGGAATGAGCAGTTCTTC
>.|TRBV6-1|TRBJ2-1|.
CASSRTQPYNEQFF
TGTGCCAGCAGCCGAACCCAACCATACAATGAGCAGTTCTTC
>.|TRBV28|TRBJ2-5|.
CASSFFLGGGETQYF
TGTGCCAGCAGTTTCTTTCTTGGGGGCGGAGAGACCCAGTACTTC
>.|TRBV6-2/TRBV6-3|TRBJ2-1|few
CASSLLTGEGNNEQFF
TGTGCCAGCAGTTTATTGACAGGGGAGGGGAACAATGAGCAGTTCTTC
>TRBD1|TRBV7-6|TRBJ1-1|many
CASSLASDRGLAEAFF
TGTGCCAGCAGCTTAGCGAGCGACAGGGGGCTGGCTGAAGCTTTCTTT
>TRBD1|TRBV20-1|TRBJ2-7|.
CSAIGITGTGGYYEQYF
TGCAGTGCTATAGGAATCACCGGGACAGGGGGTTATTACGAGCAGTACTTC
>.|TRBV20-1|TRBJ1-5|.
CSADQGPNQPQHF
TGCAGTGCCGATCAGGGTCCCAATCAGCCCCAGCATTTT